This TCR beta chain was identified during a study of neurological immune-mediated disorders (dated by TCRdb to between 2018 and 2021). Looking at the study overall: Peripheral blood TCR-beta repertoires from HTLV-I-associated myelopathy (HAM/TSP) patients, multiple sclerosis patients and healthy controls were compared by UMI-based sequencing. The cohort was made up of some 70 subjects, consisting of some 14 HAM/TSP patients, some 34 multiple sclerosis patients and some 20 healthy controls. The 95 to 120 TCR-beta libraries included longitudinal samples, technical triplicates and paired sorted CD4+ and CD8+ T-cell subsets alongside PBMC samples. The paper's findings and limits, for the study overall: Across subjects, expanded clones never shared an identical CDR3 amino acid sequence, which suggests that the TCR-beta repertoires in every group were private. TCR clonal expansion was highest in HAM/TSP patients and lowest in MS patients, with MS patients falling below even healthy controls.

This clonotype was observed many times. The antigen it binds to is not known. Base-call qualities are not available, and no considerably larger clone is one nucleotide away. cDNA synthesis used template-switch 5'RACE with a primer carrying a 10-nucleotide random unique molecular identifier tagging each TCR transcript. Every sequencing run covered 15-18 subjects and yielded more than 170 million TCR-beta sequences. The RNeasy kit was used for extraction of total RNA. The KAPA Real-time Library Amplification kit was used to amplify TCR-beta VDJ regions with primers targeting the TCR constant region and the 5'RACE anchor. A first PCR added sample indexes and Illumina adaptors, after which a second PCR increased the library yield. After Ampure bead purification, the roughly 650 bp TCR product was size-selected on a 2% E-gel SizeSelection system. Before pooling, library quality was checked on a Bioanalyzer, concentration was measured with Qubit, and libraries were quantified with the Kapa Library Quantification kit. An Illumina HiSeq 2500 sequenced the libraries paired-end 2 x 150 bp. To increase sequence diversity, roughly 24-31% phiX was spiked into each library pool. The paper's processing steps were these. The quality-filtered reads were processed with the UMI-based MiGEC pipeline, whose error correction step removed more than 80% of the raw TCR sequences. VDJ genes were aligned to IMGT germline references, and clonotypes were defined by unique CDR3 amino acid sequence plus V-J genes. VDJtools evaluated clonal expansion, Shannon diversity and CDR3 relatedness (CalcPairwiseDistances, ClusterSamples); CLCbio workbench built phylogenetic trees. Using coefficient-of-variation modelling across technical triplicates, the study counted a clone as expanded if it had at least 8 unique UMIs. The raw public reads went through TCRdb reprocessing: fastp at Q25, MiXCR clone calling, in-frame beta chains kept. A single entry per CDR3 protein holds the most common genes and DNA from its merged rows. In this record, the V and J calls reflect TCRdb's handling and not the investigators' own analysis. The sample table lists 80,000 or so distinct CDR3 sequences, approximately 9.4% of them with a count of one. Of the sample, 1.5% to 2% is held by the ten largest clones.

The healthy controls were volunteers from blood banks in Maryland, USA. Unsorted PBMC libraries were generated from 2 million PBMCs stored in RNAlater at -80 °C until RNA extraction. Peripheral blood underwent Ficoll-Hypaque density gradient centrifugation to isolate PBMCs, which were then cryopreserved in liquid nitrogen. The CDR3 holds 15 amino acids from the cysteine to the phenylalanine. The only DNA kept is the CDR3, 45 bases in frame from the first base. Per the germline V gene, SGHRS is the CDR1 and YFSETQ is the CDR2. V ends up 4 bases short and J 5 bases short, with an unmatched junction base count of 9.

This TCR derives from a man in his fifties or sixties in good health. The sample consisted of PBMCs. Recombination connected TRBV5-1 to TRBJ2-5; 9 bases in the middle match TRBD1. The DNA sequence is given as TGCGCCAGCAGCGTCCGGGACAGGGAAGGGGAGACCCAGTACTTC. It is translated as CASSVRDREGETQYF.